This TCR beta chain comes out of a study of blood T cell repertoires in COVID-19. Study as a whole: Samples taken during acute and convalescent COVID-19 were collected in the United States, Italy and Spain.

Clones were read by immunoSEQ multiplex PCR, and TCRdb kept only the in-frame ones, dropping some. The sample has about 250,000 clones, about 90% seen once. The CDR3 runs to 14 residues. V lost 0 bases and J lost 7, with 12 bases in between. CDR1 ENHRY and CDR2 SYGVKD come from the germline V gene. The receptor was isolated from a man older than 75 with acute or convalescent COVID-19. The V gene is TRBV10-3, the J gene TRBJ1-2, with D possibly matching TRBD1 (5 bases). Sequenced: peripheral blood. The CDR3 region is CAISESGGYVGYTF. The CDR3 DNA follows: TGTGCCATCAGTGAGTCCGGGGGGTATGTTGGCTACACCTTC.